This T cell receptor beta chain stems from a study of blood T cell repertoires in COVID-19. Assay used: immunoSEQ multiplex PCR; TCRdb lists only in-frame clones, some missing. The table shows about 80,000 clones, with approximately 80% occurring only once. This TCR was recovered from a woman in her seventies with acute or convalescent COVID-19. Sequenced material: peripheral blood.

CDR3 loop: CASGQRQDGQETQYF. Written as DNA, the CDR3 is TGTGCTAGTGGTCAACGACAGGATGGCCAAGAGACCCAGTACTTC. The genes are TRBV12-5 and TRBJ2-5; weak D call: TRBD1 (6 bases). V was clipped by 5 bases and J by 1 base, with 14 bases between them. Germline loops: CDR1 LGHNT, CDR2 FRNRAP. CDR3 length: 15 amino acids.